This TCR beta chain was recovered during a study of regulatory dendritic cells for organ transplantation. Study findings and constraints: Resting memory CD8+ T cells held the most alloreactive clonotypes. Memory CD8+ T cells were the most oligoclonal; naive cells were highly diverse.

Memory T cells were CD45RO+, naive were CD45RA+, sorted by FACS. Method: immunoSEQ multiplex PCR; TCRdb's copy keeps in-frame clones and lacks some. The profile covers some 28,000 clones, with around 80% appearing a single time and about 0.094% taken by the ten largest. CDR1 and CDR2 (germline): SEHNR, FQNEAQ (reference sequence). The CDR3 has 15 residues. Trimming removed 2 bases from V and 2 bases from J; junction bases left unmatched: 4. This clone has a handful of counts. Its antigen is unknown. Material: naive CD4+ T cells from blood. As for subset: CD45RA+ naive T cells. The chain recombines TRBV7-9 with TRBJ2-3, with 7 positions matching TRBD2. The sequence was collected from a human donor in good health. The CDR3 region has the DNA TGTGCCAGCAGCTTATGGCGGGAGATCACAGATACGCAGTATTTT. Translating it yields CASSLWREITDTQYF.